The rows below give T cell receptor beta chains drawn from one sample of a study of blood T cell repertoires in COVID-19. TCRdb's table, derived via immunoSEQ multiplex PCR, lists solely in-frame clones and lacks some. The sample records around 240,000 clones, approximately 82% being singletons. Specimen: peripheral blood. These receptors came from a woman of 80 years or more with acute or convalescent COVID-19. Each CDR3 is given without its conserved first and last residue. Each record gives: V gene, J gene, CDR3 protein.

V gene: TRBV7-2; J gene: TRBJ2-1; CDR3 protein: ASSLLGHPYNEQF
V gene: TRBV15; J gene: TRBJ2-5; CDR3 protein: ATSRTSGEETQY
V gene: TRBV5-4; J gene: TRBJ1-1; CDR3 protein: ASSLNAGAGGTEAF
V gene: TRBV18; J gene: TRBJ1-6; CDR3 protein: ASSPNEDSSPLH
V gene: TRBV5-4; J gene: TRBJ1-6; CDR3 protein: ASSGRDRDSYNSPLH
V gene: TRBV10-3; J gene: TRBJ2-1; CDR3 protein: AISGLADLNEQF
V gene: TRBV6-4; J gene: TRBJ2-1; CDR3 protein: ASSDWASGSDEQF
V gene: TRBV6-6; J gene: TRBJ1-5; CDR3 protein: ASSRQETGGGNQPQH
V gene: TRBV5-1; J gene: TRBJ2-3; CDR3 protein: ASSLFATSGTDTQY
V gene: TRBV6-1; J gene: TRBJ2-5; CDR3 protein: ASSDRGLQETQY
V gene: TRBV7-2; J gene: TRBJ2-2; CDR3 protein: ASSPSRDLAEELF
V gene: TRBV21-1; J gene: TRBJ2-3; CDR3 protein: ASSNLAGGPPDTQY
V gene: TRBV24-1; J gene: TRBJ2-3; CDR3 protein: ATASPSTDTQY
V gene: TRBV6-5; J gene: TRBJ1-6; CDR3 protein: ASSYDGQYNSPLH
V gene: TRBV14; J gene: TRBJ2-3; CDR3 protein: ASSQVTGGAADTQY
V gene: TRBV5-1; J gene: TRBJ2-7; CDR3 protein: ASSPGGTGASSYEQY
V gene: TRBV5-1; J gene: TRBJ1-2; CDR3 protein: ASREVGTGDNGYT
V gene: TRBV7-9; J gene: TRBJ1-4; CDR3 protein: ASSRTGVNEKLF
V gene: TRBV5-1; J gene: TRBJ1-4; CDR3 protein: ASSWGTANSATEKLF
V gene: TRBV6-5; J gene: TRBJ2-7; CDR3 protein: ASKAPAGVGEQY
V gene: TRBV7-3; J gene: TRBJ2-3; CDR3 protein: ASSLSYVGSTDTQY
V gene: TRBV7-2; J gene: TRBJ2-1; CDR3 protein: ASSSEKTSGMYNEQF
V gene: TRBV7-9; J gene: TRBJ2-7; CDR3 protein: ASSLSWRTYEQY
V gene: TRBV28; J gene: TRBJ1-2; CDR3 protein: ASRATSGGPYYGYT
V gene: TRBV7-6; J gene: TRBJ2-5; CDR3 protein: ASSLVLGETQY
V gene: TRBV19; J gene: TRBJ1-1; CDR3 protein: ASSSRVGRVEAF
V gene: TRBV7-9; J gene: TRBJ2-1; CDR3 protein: ASSLRTAWDLSYNEQF
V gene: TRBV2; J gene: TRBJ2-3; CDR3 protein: ASSPQRGTDTQY
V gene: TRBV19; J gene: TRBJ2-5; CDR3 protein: ASSPGGDLDRAQY
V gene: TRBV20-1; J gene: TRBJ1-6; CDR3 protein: SASQSNSPLH
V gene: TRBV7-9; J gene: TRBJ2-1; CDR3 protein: ASSSRTSGNYNEQF
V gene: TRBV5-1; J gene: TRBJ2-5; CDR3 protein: ASTSGYQETQY
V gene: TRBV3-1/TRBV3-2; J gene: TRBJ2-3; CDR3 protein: ASSQDPRTSGSWTDTQY
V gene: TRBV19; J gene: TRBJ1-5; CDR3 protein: ASSEQGGGYSNQPQH
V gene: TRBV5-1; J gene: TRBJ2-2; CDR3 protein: ASSLVQGVTGELF
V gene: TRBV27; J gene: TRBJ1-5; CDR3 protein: ASSLQGNQPQH
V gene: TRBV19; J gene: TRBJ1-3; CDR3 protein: ASSPTNDRTRRNTIY
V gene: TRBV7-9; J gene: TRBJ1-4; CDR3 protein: ASSPSTGTYVKLF
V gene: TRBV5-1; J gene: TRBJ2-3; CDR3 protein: ASSLNRGRRDTQY
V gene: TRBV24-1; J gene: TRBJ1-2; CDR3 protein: ATAPGQGVYGYT
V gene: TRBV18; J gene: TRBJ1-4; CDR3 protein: ASSTYSTNEKLF
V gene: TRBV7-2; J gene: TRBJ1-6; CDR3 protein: ASSSPPGQGVMNSPLH
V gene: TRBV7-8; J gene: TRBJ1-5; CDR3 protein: ASSLANQPQH
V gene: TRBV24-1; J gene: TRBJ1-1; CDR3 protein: ATSDSGRGGYTEAF
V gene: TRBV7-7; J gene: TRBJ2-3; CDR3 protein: ASSWGWGTVRVTDTQY
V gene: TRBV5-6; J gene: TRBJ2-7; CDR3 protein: ASSWDRGSYEQY
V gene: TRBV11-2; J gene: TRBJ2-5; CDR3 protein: ASSLIRGREETQY
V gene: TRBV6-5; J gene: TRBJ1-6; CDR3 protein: ASSHRRGQSPLH
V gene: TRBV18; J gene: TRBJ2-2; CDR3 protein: ASSPRVAGDVGELF